Each of the 24 T cell receptor beta chains below was sequenced from the same sample in a study of CD8 T cells in ankylosing spondylitis. TCRdb re-called the 5' RACE reads with MiXCR, one entry per CDR3 protein. The repertoire holds 200,000 or so distinct CDR3 sequences, with roughly 13% as singletons. Sequences were obtained from blood, either unsorted or a sorted T cell fraction (not recorded which). These receptors all stem from a female donor with ankylosing spondylitis or in good health (not recorded which).

This clonotype was observed at least ten times. J is TRBJ2-7 and V is TRBV6-6; D uncertain. CDR3 size: 13 residues. V shed 0 bases and J shed 3 bases, with 6 bases lying between them. Germline V gives CDR1 MNHNY, CDR2 SVGAGI (reference sequence). The CDR3 loop is CASSYSAVYEQYF. Written as DNA, the CDR3 is TGTGCCAGCAGTTACTCGGCCGTCTACGAGCAGTACTTC.

This clonotype was seen at least ten times. Here the CDR3 reads CASSFSFGTPSTDTQYF. CDR3 nucleotide sequence: TGTGCCAGCAGTTTCTCCTTCGGGACACCCAGCACAGATACGCAGTATTTT. The V and J genes are TRBV6-2 or TRBV6-3 and TRBJ2-3; D possibly corresponds to TRBD1 (6 bases). V lost 4 bases to trimming and J lost 0 bases, with 17 bases between them. The germline gives CDR1 MNHEY, CDR2 SVGEGT. The CDR3 loop spans 17 amino acids.

This clonotype has ten or more counts. V usage is TRBV20-1 and J usage is TRBJ1-5, with unresolved D. This CDR3 region has 13 residues. CDR1 DFQATT and CDR2 SNEGSKA come from the germline V gene (reference sequence). Deletions cut 3 bases from V and 0 bases from J, with 6 bases between. The DNA of the CDR3 is TGCAGTGCTAGGCCCAATAGCAATCAGCCCCAGCATTTT. It yields the protein CSARPNSNQPQHF.

In this sample, this clonotype turned up many times. This chain uses TRBV12-3 or TRBV12-4 with TRBJ1-5, with D maybe TRBD1 (5 bases). V lost 6 bases, J lost 0 bases, and 12 bases lay in between. The CDR3 extends over 15 amino acids. CDR3 DNA: TGTGCCAGCAGAACCGCAGGGACTAGCAATCAGCCCCAGCATTTT. It specifies CASRTAGTSNQPQHF.

This clonotype has only one observation. The rearrangement links TRBV30 to TRBJ2-3; TRBD2 agrees at 13 bases. Germline CDR1 GTSNPN, CDR2 SVGIG (reference sequence). The V gene end was trimmed by 3 bases and the J gene end by 6 bases; junction bases not matched to a gene: 6. This CDR3 comprises 15 residues. CDR3 protein: CAWSGLAGEIDTQYF. In nucleotides, the CDR3 is TGTGCCTGGAGCGGACTAGCGGGAGAGATCGATACGCAGTATTTT.

This clonotype was detected many times. The V call is TRBV12-3 or TRBV12-4, the J call TRBJ1-1; D remains ambiguous. V lost 2 bases and J 4 bases, leaving 2 bases between the germline ends. This CDR3 comprises 11 residues. The CDR3 DNA sequence: TGTGCCAGCAGTTTAACCACTGAAGCTTTCTTT. Its protein product is CASSLTTEAFF.

V usage is TRBV20-1 and J usage is TRBJ2-5; D might be TRBD2 (5 bases). Trimming removed 6 bases from V and 5 bases from J, with 13 bases in between. This CDR3 spans 12 amino acids. Germline V CDR1 and CDR2: DFQATT, SNEGSKA (reference sequence). The CDR3 region has the DNA TGCAGTGCCGACTACGGTTGGGAGACCCAGTACTTC. It encodes CSADYGWETQYF.

This clonotype was observed at least ten times. The gene calls are TRBV20-1 and TRBJ1-5; D uncertain. The germline V gene encodes CDR1 DFQATT and CDR2 SNEGSKA (reference sequence). The V gene lost 0 bases and the J gene lost 0 bases, with 12 bases spanning the gap. The CDR3 consists of 16 residues. The chain's CDR3 is CSARDRSSGSNQPQHF. In DNA, the CDR3 is TGCAGTGCTAGAGACCGGTCTTCGGGTAGCAATCAGCCCCAGCATTTT.

This clonotype was detected ten times or more. The CDR3 spells CAISGAGIEAFF. The DNA of the CDR3 is TGTGCCATCAGTGGGGCCGGGATTGAAGCTTTCTTT. The gene calls are TRBV10-3 and TRBJ1-1, with D uncertain. The germline gives CDR1 ENHRY, CDR2 SYGVKD. The CDR3 extends over 12 amino acids. Trimming stripped 4 bases from V and 7 bases from J, with 10 bases between.

This clonotype appeared many times. The chain carries TRBV7-2 and TRBJ2-1; 9 bases align to TRBD2. Trimming at V came to 1 base and at J to 6 bases, leaving 10 bases not matched to a gene. This CDR3 has 17 residues. CDR1 and CDR2 (germline): SGHTA, FQGNSA. The CDR3 DNA is TGTGCCAGCAGCTTAGGGGCTAGCGGGAAATTGGTCAATGAGCAGTTCTTC. It yields the protein CASSLGASGKLVNEQFF.

The chain links TRBV30 to TRBJ2-1; 10 nucleotides align to TRBD1. The germline gives CDR1 GTSNPN, CDR2 SVGIG (reference sequence). This CDR3 spans 13 amino acids. V shed 5 bases, J shed 9 bases, and the junction held 7 bases outside the gene matches. The CDR3 here is CAWSTGGAREQFF. The CDR3 nucleotides are TGTGCCTGGTCGACAGGGGGCGCCCGTGAGCAGTTCTTC.

The sample holds a few counts of this clonotype. The V call is TRBV7-2, the J call TRBJ2-7; D is perhaps TRBD2 (5 bases). CDR3 length: 14 residues. Trimming removed 5 bases at V and 1 base at J, with 12 bases between. CDR1 and CDR2 (germline): SGHTA, FQGNSA. The CDR3 sequence: CASSQAGGSYEQYF. The CDR3 DNA reads TGTGCCAGCAGCCAGGCGGGTGGTTCCTACGAGCAGTACTTC.

V usage is TRBV9 and J usage is TRBJ1-1; 8 nucleotides agree with TRBD1. The germline V gene encodes CDR1 SGDLS and CDR2 YYNGEE. The CDR3 runs 14 residues. Losses at the gene ends were 2 bases for V and 9 bases for J; bases not matched to a gene: 9. CDR3 sequence reads: CASSVQTGGGQAFF. Here the CDR3 DNA reads TGTGCCAGCAGCGTGCAAACAGGGGGGGGTCAAGCTTTCTTT.

The sample holds many counts of this clonotype. The chain joins TRBV5-1 to TRBJ2-3; D not certain. Trimming stripped 3 bases from V and 1 base from J, with 12 bases between. CDR3 length: 15 amino acids. Germline V lookup: CDR1 SGHRS, CDR2 YFSETQ. The CDR3 DNA reads as TGCGCCAGCAGCTCCCTCGGAGCCGGCACAGATACGCAGTATTTT. It translates to CASSSLGAGTDTQYF.

The V call is TRBV4-1, the J call TRBJ2-3; D remains ambiguous. Per germline, CDR1 MGHRA and CDR2 YSYEKL. The length of the CDR3 is 15 residues. The V and J ends lost 1 base and 5 bases respectively, with 13 bases between them. CDR3 residues: CASSQAQRSGDTQYF. The CDR3 DNA follows: TGCGCCAGCAGCCAAGCACAGAGGTCGGGAGATACGCAGTATTTT.

This clonotype was found many times. The chain combines TRBV20-1 with TRBJ2-1, with TRBD2 identical over 11 bases. The V and J ends lost 3 bases and 5 bases, in that order; junction bases with no gene match: 3. The CDR3 spans 14 residues. Looked up from germline, CDR1 is DFQATT and CDR2 is SNEGSKA (reference sequence). Here the CDR3 reads CSASLAGGDNEQFF. CDR3 in DNA: TGCAGTGCTAGTCTAGCGGGAGGAGACAATGAGCAGTTCTTC.

This clonotype was counted a few times. V usage is TRBV24-1 and J usage is TRBJ2-1, with D tentatively TRBD1 or TRBD2 (5 bases each). The germline CDR1 and CDR2 sequences are KGHDR and SFDVKD. V lost 5 bases and J lost 7, with 8 bases in between. The CDR3 has 12 residues. The CDR3 nucleotides are TGTGCCACCAGTGTCGGGGCAAATGAGCAGTTCTTC. This gives the protein CATSVGANEQFF.

This clonotype was observed a handful of times. The chain couples TRBV5-1 to TRBJ2-3, with TRBD2 matching over 7 bases. CDR1 is SGHRS and CDR2 is YFSETQ in the germline V gene. With V trimmed by 4 bases and J by 4 bases, 12 bases remained unmatched. The CDR3 has 16 amino acids. CDR3 sequence: CASSPFPSGDADTQYF. CDR3 in DNA: TGCGCCAGCAGCCCTTTCCCGAGCGGGGACGCAGATACGCAGTATTTT.

V gene TRBV12-3 or TRBV12-4 combines with J gene TRBJ2-4, with D unresolved. There are 12 residues in the CDR3. Trimming stripped 3 bases from V and 5 bases from J, with 5 bases between. The CDR3 spells CASSFDENIQYF. DNA for the CDR3: TGTGCCAGCAGTTTCGACGAAAACATTCAGTACTTC.

The CDR3 reads CASSPVSGANVLTF. In DNA, the CDR3 is TGTGCCAGCAGCCCAGTCTCTGGGGCCAACGTCCTGACTTTC. The rearrangement joins TRBV16 to TRBJ2-6; no clear D gene. Deletions cut 4 bases from V and 0 bases from J, with 4 bases between. This CDR3 contains 14 residues. Germline-derived CDR1 and CDR2 are KGHSY and FQNENV.

The chain couples TRBV20-1 to TRBJ1-5, with unresolved D. The germline V gene encodes CDR1 DFQATT and CDR2 SNEGSKA (reference sequence). Between the trimmed V and J ends, which lost 6 bases and 7 bases, there was a span of 22 bases. The CDR3 contains 15 residues. CDR3 in DNA: TGCAGTGCGAAACCACATGTTGGGGTGGAGCAGCCCCAGCATTTT. Residues: CSAKPHVGVEQPQHF.

The chain combines TRBV4-1 with TRBJ1-2; D is uncertain. Germline V gives CDR1 MGHRA, CDR2 YSYEKL. The V and J ends lost 2 bases and 0 bases respectively, with 13 bases between them. CDR3 length equals 16 residues. The CDR3 loop is CASSQPGRGSNYGYTF. The DNA for the CDR3 is TGCGCCAGCAGCCAACCCGGCAGAGGGTCTAACTATGGCTACACCTTC.

This clonotype was observed a few times. CDR3 in amino acids: CASSAQTGGRANVLTF. DNA of the CDR3: TGTGCCAGCAGTGCCCAGACGGGAGGTCGGGCCAACGTCCTGACTTTC. The gene calls are TRBV25-1 and TRBJ2-6; TRBD2 aligns across 7 bases. CDR3 length equals 16 residues. The V gene end was trimmed by 4 bases and the J gene end by 5 bases; junction bases not matched to a gene: 8. Germline loops: CDR1 MGHDK, CDR2 SYGVNS.

This clonotype was found many times. The V call is TRBV3-1, the J call TRBJ2-7, with 8 bases aligning to TRBD2. This CDR3 has 16 residues. V lost 0 bases and J lost 5; bases outside the gene matches: 9. CDR1 is LGHDT and CDR2 is YNNKEL in the germline V gene (reference sequence). The CDR3 DNA reads TGTGCCAGCAGCCAAGATTCCAGCGGGAGTACCCACGAGCAGTACTTC. Its translation: CASSQDSSGSTHEQYF.